Listed here are 3 T cell receptor beta chains from one sample, sequenced in a study of CD8 T cells in ankylosing spondylitis. Study results and limitations: It appeared that ankylosing spondylitis blood was characterized by a TCR beta motif of under ten highly homologous variants.

Antigens of these TCRs are unknown. From the 5' RACE reads, TCRdb called clonotypes with MiXCR, one entry per CDR3 protein. Altogether about 540,000 distinct CDR3 sequences are present, over 9.5% being singletons, with the ten largest covering approximately 6.3%. Sequencing was done on a sample of blood, either unsorted or a sorted T cell fraction (not recorded which). The receptors come from a male donor with ankylosing spondylitis.

This clonotype appeared a few times. The chain employs TRBV5-1 and TRBJ2-2; TRBD2 might be the D (6 bases). The CDR3 runs 18 residues. Trimming cost V 0 bases and J 5 bases, with 20 bases left between them. Germline-derived CDR1 and CDR2 are SGHRS and YFSETQ. CDR3 sequence reads: CASSLAGKFASGTGELFF. Here the CDR3 DNA reads TGCGCCAGCAGCTTGGCGGGGAAATTCGCGAGCGGGACCGGGGAGCTGTTTTTT.

This clonotype was counted ten times or more. The chain employs TRBV29-1 and TRBJ2-6; weak D call: TRBD2 (5 bases). Trimming pared 4 bases from V and 1 base from J, leaving 5 bases between. Germline-derived CDR1 and CDR2 are SQVTM and ANQGSEA. The CDR3 consists of 13 residues. The CDR3 spells CSVAGSGANVLTF. DNA of the CDR3: TGCAGCGTTGCGGGGTCTGGGGCCAACGTCCTGACTTTC.

This clonotype was seen only a few times. The chain links TRBV12-3 or TRBV12-4 to TRBJ2-4; 8 positions agree with TRBD1. J lost 5 bases, V lost 6 bases, and 6 bases had no gene match. This CDR3 is built from 14 residues. This chain's CDR3 is CASSYDRGENIQYF. The CDR3 DNA sequence: TGTGCCAGCAGCTACGACAGGGGAGAAAACATTCAGTACTTC.